This T cell receptor beta chain was sequenced in a study of T cell responses to AZD1222 COVID-19 vaccine. On this clone itself: What it binds is unknown.

Germline-derived CDR1 and CDR2 are MNHEY and SVGAGI. Deletions cut 8 bases from V and 0 bases from J, with 14 bases between. The CDR3 has 15 amino acids. Assay: immunoSEQ multiplex PCR; the TCRdb copy retains only in-frame clones and omits some. The table includes 150,000 to 200,000 clones, about 90% detected once. Study-wide results and limits: Unmutated variant regions are reportedly targeted by nearly half of spike-specific TCRs.

The chain carries TRBV6-5 and TRBJ2-1, with TRBD2 as a possible D gene (5 bases). The TCR was taken from an adult who received the AZD1222 COVID-19 vaccine. Here the sequenced sample was peripheral blood, taken 28 days after the second AZD1222 dose. In nucleotides, the CDR3 is TGTGCCAGCCAGCGAGGGTTCCGCTCCTACAATGAGCAGTTCTTC. Amino acid sequence: CASQRGFRSYNEQFF.